This TCR beta chain was sequenced during a study of blood T cell repertoires in COVID-19. Study background: Samples of COVID-19 (acute and convalescent) were obtained from the United States, Italy and Spain. Sample material is recorded as cDNA or gDNA derived from T cells, B-cell-depleted T cells, or PBMCs.

CDR1 and CDR2 from the germline V gene are MNHNS and SASEGT. Trimming removed 0 bases from V and 7 bases from J, with 25 bases in between. There are 19 residues in the CDR3. This clone was recorded once. In the authors' methods: The authors estimated nucleated cell counts from reference gene primer amplification. Measured with immunoSEQ multiplex PCR; TCRdb has only the in-frame clones, and not every one. V and J calls plus clone size are reproduced from that table; the DNA served to infer D and trimming. In the table there are 180,000 or so clones, roughly 85% of which are singletons. The sequence was collected from a man aged 60 to 75 with acute or convalescent COVID-19. The sample taken for sequencing was peripheral blood. The rearrangement links TRBV6-1 to TRBJ1-5; perhaps TRBD1 as D (6 bases). CDR3 sequence (DNA): TGTGCCAGCAGTGAAGCGCGGATAAGTGGCAGGGGTCGTCGACAGCCCCAGCATTTT. It yields the protein CASSEARISGRGRRQPQHF.